The clone carrying this T cell receptor (beta chain) has a handful of counts. Antigen unknown. Lactation, pregnancy, other autoimmune disease or uncontrolled infection led to exclusion of patients. These data are taken from a study of T cells in Graves' hyperthyroidism and ophthalmopathy. Germline V gene sequence: CDR1 SGHDN, CDR2 FVKESK. CDR3 length equals 14 residues. V was pared by 4 bases and J by 4 bases, with 13 bases between. Points from the study as a whole: Ophthalmopathy was predicted by the model a median of 6.5 months ahead of onset. Stable hyperthyroidism was told apart from ophthalmopathy by a model built on 13 V-J features. Most expanded thyroid clonotypes above 0.001 recurred in blood.

Using RNA transcripts as the source, TCR beta CDR3 regions were amplified. The study used the HTBI primer set for a first-round RT-PCR of the TCR CDR3. TCRdb reanalysed the multiplex PCR reads using MiXCR and keeps one entry per CDR3 protein. This sample has approximately 600,000 distinct CDR3 sequences, with about 14% found just once. The V gene is TRBV14, the J gene TRBJ1-1; TRBD1 is a possible D gene (6 bases). The material sequenced was blood. The receptor comes from a woman aged 25-40 years with Graves' hyperthyroidism that later progressed to Graves' ophthalmopathy. The CDR3 is CASSPPGGGTEAFF. DNA for the CDR3: TGTGCCAGCAGCCCCCCTGGAGGGGGCACTGAAGCTTTCTTT.